The present T cell receptor beta chain was sequenced within a study of cytomegalovirus exposure and HLA in healthy donors. At the level of the study: There were tens of millions of unique TCRs (from HLA-typed donors) in an early data release.

As for this clone: Its antigen is still unknown.

Germline values: CDR1 MNHEY, CDR2 SVGAGI. This CDR3 has 13 residues. Deletions cut 2 bases from V and 1 base from J, with 5 bases between. Overall study findings and caveats: A later analysis associated approximately 17,000 TCR beta sequences with HLA alleles at a 0.05 false discovery rate. It is likely that the observed cluster of highly shared sequence variants was a sequencing artifact.

The PCR contained 60 Vbeta and 13 Jbeta primers. Generated by immunoSEQ multiplex PCR, the TCRdb table keeps only in-frame clones and is missing some. The table has some 160,000 clones, roughly three quarters seen once; the top ten hold approximately 6.8%. The TCR sequence derives from a woman aged 40-49 years in good health and CMV-seropositive. Sequencing used PBMCs. The V call is TRBV6-5, the J call TRBJ1-1, with D hard to call. This CDR3 reads CASSYGRNTEAFF. CDR3 DNA: TGTGCCAGCAGTTACGGGCGGAACACTGAAGCTTTCTTT.